This T cell receptor (beta chain) was captured in a study of blood T cells in healthy people across ages. Germline CDR1 SGDLS, CDR2 YYNGEE. The CDR3 is 11 amino acids. The V gene lost 3 bases and the J gene lost 5 bases, with 6 bases spanning the gap. A J-beta primer mix and a sample-barcoded 5' primer were used in a second PCR of about 7 to 12 cycles. One entry per CDR3 protein, called by TCRdb with MiXCR from the 5' RACE reads. The table lists around 1,000,000 distinct CDR3 sequences, roughly a quarter of them singletons. These data were likewise used in another study, on T cells of mothers and their children.

This TCR derives from a girl aged 2-9 years in good health. The gene calls are TRBV9 and TRBJ2-7, with D uncertain. The specimen sequenced was blood. CDR3 sequence reads: CASSAEDEQYF. Here the CDR3 DNA reads TGTGCCAGCAGCGCCGAGGACGAGCAGTACTTC.